The 5 T cell receptor beta chains in this list originate from one sample, sequenced in a study of blood T cells in healthy people across ages. Primed by a sample-barcoded 5' primer and a J-beta primer mix, a second PCR proceeded for about 7 to 11 cycles. Each CDR3 protein gets one entry after TCRdb re-called the 5' RACE reads with MiXCR. The data hold around 710,000 distinct CDR3 sequences, with roughly 41% observed a single time. Sequencing was carried out using blood. These receptors were obtained from a woman aged 60-70 years in good health.

To note about this clonotype: This clone may be a read error of a much larger clone one base away. The J gene is TRBJ2-1, the V gene TRBV18; D not certain. The DNA end favors TRBJ2-7, so the J call may be wrong. CDR3 length: 18 amino acids. CDR1 and CDR2 from the germline V gene are KGHSH and LQKENI. This CDR3 reads CASSPRNTRSSSYNEQYF. Written as DNA, the CDR3 is TGTGCCAGCTCACCAAGAAATACGCGCAGTAGCTCCTACAATGAGCAGTACTTC.

Note on this clonotype: It may be a read error: a sequence one base away is much more abundant. The V and J genes are TRBV9 and TRBJ2-7; 10 nucleotides line up with TRBD1. The germline CDR1 and CDR2 sequences are SGDLS and YYNGEE. This CDR3 has 14 amino acids. J lost 7 bases, V lost 4 bases, and 8 bases had no gene match. The CDR3 protein is CASSSGQGNVEQYF. For the CDR3, the DNA is TGTGCCAGCAGCTCGGGACAGGGGAACGTTGAGCAGTACTTC.

This chain uses TRBV6-2 or TRBV6-3 with TRBJ1-2, with TRBD1 identical over 10 bases. J was trimmed by 2 bases and V by 5 bases; bases with no gene match: 2. Germline values: CDR1 MNHEY, CDR2 SVGEGT. CDR3 length: 14 residues. The CDR3 sequence is CASSDRGPNYGYTF. The CDR3 bases are TGTGCCAGCAGTGACAGGGGGCCCAACTATGGCTACACCTTC.

The J gene is TRBJ2-5, the V gene TRBV2; 7 bases fit TRBD1. There are 13 residues in the CDR3. V lost 6 bases and J lost 4; bases outside the gene matches: 5. Germline V gives CDR1 SNHLY, CDR2 FYNNEI. CDR3 in DNA: TGTGCCAGCAGGCAACAGGGGACAGAGACCCAGTACTTC. As protein: CASRQQGTETQYF.

This clonotype was detected a few times. V gene TRBV18 combines with J gene TRBJ1-4, with D maybe TRBD1 (6 bases). Germline V gene sequence: CDR1 KGHSH, CDR2 LQKENI. The CDR3 contains 16 residues. V was trimmed by 2 bases and J by 0 bases, leaving 10 bases between them. For the CDR3, the DNA is TGTGCCAGCTCACCAAGGCAGGGGACAACTAATGAAAAACTGTTTTTT. It codes for CASSPRQGTTNEKLFF.